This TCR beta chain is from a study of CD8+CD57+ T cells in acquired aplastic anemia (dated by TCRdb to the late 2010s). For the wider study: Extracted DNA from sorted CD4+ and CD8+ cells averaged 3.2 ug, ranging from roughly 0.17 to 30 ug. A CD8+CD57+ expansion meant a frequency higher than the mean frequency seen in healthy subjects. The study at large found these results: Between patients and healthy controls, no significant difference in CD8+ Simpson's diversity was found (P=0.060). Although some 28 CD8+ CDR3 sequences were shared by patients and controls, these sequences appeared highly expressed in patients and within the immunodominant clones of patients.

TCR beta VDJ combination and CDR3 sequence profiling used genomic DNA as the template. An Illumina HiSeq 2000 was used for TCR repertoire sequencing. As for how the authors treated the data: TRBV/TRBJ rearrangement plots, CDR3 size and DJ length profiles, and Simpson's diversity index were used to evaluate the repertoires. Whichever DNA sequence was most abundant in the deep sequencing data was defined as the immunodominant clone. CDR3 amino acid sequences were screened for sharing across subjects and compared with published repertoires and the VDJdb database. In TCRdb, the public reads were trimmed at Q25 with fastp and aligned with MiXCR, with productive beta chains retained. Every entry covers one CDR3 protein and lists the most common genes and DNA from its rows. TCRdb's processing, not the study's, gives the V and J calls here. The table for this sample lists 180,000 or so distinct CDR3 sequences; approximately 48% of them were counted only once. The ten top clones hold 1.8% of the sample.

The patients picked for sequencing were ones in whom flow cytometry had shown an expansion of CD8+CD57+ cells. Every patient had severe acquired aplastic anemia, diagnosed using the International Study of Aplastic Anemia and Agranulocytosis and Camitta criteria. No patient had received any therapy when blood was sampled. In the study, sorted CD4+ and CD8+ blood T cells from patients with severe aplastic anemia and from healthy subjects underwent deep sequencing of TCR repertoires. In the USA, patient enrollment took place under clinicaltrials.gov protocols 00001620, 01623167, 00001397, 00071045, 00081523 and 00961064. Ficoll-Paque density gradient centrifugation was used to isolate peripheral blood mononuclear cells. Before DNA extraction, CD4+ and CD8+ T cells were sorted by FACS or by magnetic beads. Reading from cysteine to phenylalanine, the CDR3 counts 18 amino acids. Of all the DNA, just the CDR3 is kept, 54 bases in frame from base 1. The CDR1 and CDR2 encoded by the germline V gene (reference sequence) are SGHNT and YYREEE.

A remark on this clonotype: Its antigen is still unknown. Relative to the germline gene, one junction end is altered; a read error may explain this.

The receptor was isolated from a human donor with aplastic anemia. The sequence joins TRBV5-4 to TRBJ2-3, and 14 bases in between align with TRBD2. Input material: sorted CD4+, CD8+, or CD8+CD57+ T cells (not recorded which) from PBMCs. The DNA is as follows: TGTGCCAGCAGCTTCGCCGGGACTAGCGGGGGCTACACAGATACGCGGTATTTT. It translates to CASSFAGTSGGYTDTRYF.